The 24 T cell receptor beta chains reported below all come from one sample, sequenced in a study of radiation and T cells in renal cell carcinoma (dated by TCRdb to 2018 to 2020). The time point label corresponds to: blood 2 weeks post-SBRT. Explained via the paper, the treatment or condition label denotes: 15 Gy SBRT to primary tumor, nephrectomy 4 weeks later. The library relied on the immunoSEQ multiplex PCR assay. TCRdb provides this immuneACCESS table in a form limited to in-frame rearrangements. Some clones are lacking; in checked studies, under half of them reflect an unresolved V gene, and why the rest are absent is not known. Present in this sample are about 47,000 clones, 75% to 85% of which were seen just once. The leading ten clones occupy about 30% of the sample. Sequencing was performed on blood, taken from a patient whose treatment included radiotherapy and nephrectomy. These receptors originate from a woman aged 65 to 85 with renal cell carcinoma.

This rearrangement joins TRBV21-1 to TRBJ2-2; the D segment call TRBD1 is taken from the table without a DNA check. TRBV21-1 is designated a pseudogene. The CDR3 spans 17 residues. The CDR3 sequence is CASSKTEQGNGAGELFF. The CDR3 DNA follows: TGTGCCAGCAGCAAAACCGAACAGGGAAATGGTGCCGGGGAGCTGTTTTTT.

The chain uses TRBV7-7 and TRBJ2-2; D call uncertain. The germline V and J ends were trimmed by 5 bases and 4 bases, with 14 bases remaining between them. There are 15 residues in the CDR3. Germline CDR1 reads SSHAT; CDR2 reads FNYEAQ (reference sequence). CDR3: CASSKNPGGTGELFF. DNA of the CDR3: TGTGCCAGCAGCAAAAACCCCGGCGGCACCGGGGAGCTGTTTTTT.

This clone was seen a single time. CDR3 region: CASSQPGTSGGILNIQYF. The CDR3 DNA follows: TGTGCCAGCAGCCAACCCGGGACTAGCGGGGGAATCTTAAACATTCAGTACTTC. The V gene is TRBV5-7, the J gene TRBJ2-4; TRBD2 matches 14 bases. TRBV5-7 is noted as an ORF with a role that remains uncertain. The CDR3 has 18 residues. Losses at the gene ends were 4 bases for V and 6 bases for J; bases not matched to a gene: 12.

This clone was counted a single time. J is TRBJ2-5 and V is TRBV29-1, with D possibly TRBD1 on 5 matching bases. Germline lookup yields CDR1 SQVTM and CDR2 ANQGSEA. There are 12 residues in the CDR3. V was clipped by 2 bases and J by 1 base, with 5 bases between them. The CDR3, as DNA: TGCAGCGTTGAAACAGGCCAAGAGACCCAGTACTTC. Translation gives CSVETGQETQYF.

DNA for the CDR3: TGCGCCAGCAGCCCCGGTCCCAGGGGGACCTACAATGAGCAGTTCTTC. As protein: CASSPGPRGTYNEQFF. The J gene is TRBJ2-1, the V gene TRBV5-1; 7 bases fit TRBD1. V was clipped by 4 bases and J by 2 bases; unmatched bases: 9. CDR3 length: 16 amino acids. Germline V gene sequence: CDR1 SGHRS, CDR2 YFSETQ.

This rearrangement joins TRBV25-1 to TRBJ2-4, with TRBD1 as a possible D gene (7 bases). CDR3 size: 17 residues. Trimming took off 0 bases at V and 4 bases at J, with 16 bases between the two ends. CDR1 MGHDK and CDR2 SYGVNS come from the germline V gene. This chain's CDR3 is CASSEYGGGGSKNIQYF. DNA of the CDR3: TGTGCCAGCAGTGAATATGGAGGGGGCGGATCAAAAAACATTCAGTACTTC.

The V gene is TRBV5-5, the J gene TRBJ2-5, with 9 positions matching TRBD1. This CDR3 has 14 residues. The V gene end was trimmed by 3 bases and the J gene end by 5 bases; junction bases not matched to a gene: 5. Germline V gives CDR1 SGHKS, CDR2 YYEKEE (reference sequence). This chain's CDR3 is CASSSPTGGETQYF. CDR3 DNA: TGTGCCAGCAGCTCGCCGACAGGGGGGGAGACCCAGTACTTC. The full variable domain, rest sourced from reference TRBV5-5 and TRBJ2-5, is DAGVTQSPTHLIKTRGQQVTLRCSPISGHKSVSWYQQVLGQGPQFIFQYYEKEERGRGNFPDRFSARQFPNYSSELNVNALLLGDSALYLCASSSPTGGETQYFGPGTRLLVL.

This sequence joins TRBV15 and TRBJ1-1; D call uncertain. Per the germline V gene, CDR1 is LNHNV and CDR2 is YYDKDF (reference sequence). The length of the CDR3 is 15 residues. V was shortened by 0 bases and J by 1 base, with 9 bases between the two germline ends. The CDR3 loop reads CATSREKGSNTEAFF. CDR3 DNA sequence: TGTGCCACCAGCAGAGAGAAGGGATCGAACACTGAAGCTTTCTTT. Complete variable domain (other parts from reference TRBV15 and TRBJ1-1): DAMVIQNPRYQVTQFGKPVTLSCSQTLNHNVMYWYQQKSSQAPKLLFHYYDKDFNNEADTPDNFQSRRPNTSFCFLDIRSPGLGDTAMYLCATSREKGSNTEAFFGQGTRLTVV.

The chain combines TRBV18 with TRBJ1-5; D is uncertain. Germline CDR1 and CDR2: KGHSH and LQKENI. This CDR3 is built from 14 residues. Deletions cut 2 bases from V and 11 bases from J, with 16 bases between. This chain's CDR3 is CASSPISDVLAQHF. The CDR3 bases are TGTGCCAGCTCACCAATCTCGGACGTCCTGGCCCAGCATTTT.

The V and J genes are TRBV7-8 and TRBJ1-4; D remains ambiguous. There are 14 residues in the CDR3. CDR1 SGHVS and CDR2 FQNEAQ come from the germline V gene. Trimming removed 1 base at V and 8 bases at J, with 11 bases between. CDR3 in DNA: TGTGCCAGCAGCTTAGGCATAGGAATCGAAAAACTGTTTTTT. Residues: CASSLGIGIEKLFF.

V is TRBV30 and J is TRBJ2-1; the match to TRBD2 covers 13 bases. The CDR3 is 15 residues long. The V gene end was trimmed by 2 bases and the J gene end by 5 bases; junction bases not matched to a gene: 3. Germline CDR1 reads GTSNPN; CDR2 reads SVGIG (reference sequence). CDR3 DNA: TGTGCCTGGAGTTCGGGACTAGCGGGAAACAATGAGCAGTTCTTC. Translation gives CAWSSGLAGNNEQFF.

This chain uses TRBV4-2 with TRBJ2-7; D might be TRBD1 (6 bases). CDR3 length: 15 amino acids. Germline V gene sequence: CDR1 LGHNA, CDR2 YNFKEQ. The V end lost 1 base, the J end lost 0 bases, and 10 bases lay between the germline ends. As DNA, the CDR3 is TGTGCCAGCAGCCAAGGACAGGACGCCTCCTACGAGCAGTACTTC. The encoded protein is CASSQGQDASYEQYF.

The chain couples TRBV4-1 to TRBJ2-6; D is unclear. The germline V and J ends were trimmed by 0 bases and 1 base, with 7 bases remaining between them. This CDR3 is built from 16 residues. Germline CDR1 MGHRA, CDR2 YSYEKL. The CDR3 loop reads CASSQDWSSGANVLTF. The CDR3 nucleotides read TGCGCCAGCAGCCAAGATTGGAGTTCTGGGGCCAACGTCCTGACTTTC.

The gene calls are TRBV6-1 and TRBJ2-7; TRBD2 agrees at 9 bases. Germline V lookup: CDR1 MNHNS, CDR2 SASEGT. CDR3 length: 14 amino acids. The ends lost 11 bases at V and 5 bases at J; junction bases unmatched: 13. Written as DNA, the CDR3 is TGTGCCGGACAAAGCGGGGGGCCTACCCACGAGCAGTACTTC. Translation gives CAGQSGGPTHEQYF.

This chain joins TRBV5-1 and TRBJ2-4, with D hard to call. This CDR3 is 13 amino acids long. The germline V gene encodes CDR1 SGHRS and CDR2 YFSETQ. Deletions cut 0 bases from V and 8 bases from J, with 9 bases between. CDR3 amino acids: CASSLAAVDIQYF. CDR3 nucleotides: TGCGCCAGCAGCTTGGCCGCCGTGGACATTCAGTACTTC. The complete variable domain, with remaining parts taken from reference TRBV5-1 and TRBJ2-4, reads KAGVTQTPRYLIKTRGQQVTLSCSPISGHRSVSWYQQTPGQGLQFLFEYFSETQRNKGNFPGRFSGRQFSNSRSEMNVSTLELGDSALYLCASSLAAVDIQYFGAGTRLSVL.

The genes are TRBV18 and TRBJ1-1; TRBD1 is a possible D gene (5 bases). The germline V and J ends were trimmed by 4 bases and 0 bases, with 6 bases remaining between them. CDR3 length: 13 amino acids. Germline CDR1 is KGHSH and CDR2 is LQKENI. The CDR3: CASSLQVNTEAFF. CDR3 nucleotide sequence: TGTGCCAGCTCACTACAGGTGAACACTGAAGCTTTCTTT.

The V call is TRBV29-1, the J call TRBJ1-5; a possible D gene is TRBD1 (5 bases). Germline CDR1 and CDR2: SQVTM and ANQGSEA. V was cut by 1 base and J by 6 bases, with 10 bases left in between. The CDR3 spans 13 residues. CDR3 region: CSVEAQGPQPQHF. The DNA for the CDR3 is TGCAGCGTTGAAGCCCAGGGCCCTCAGCCCCAGCATTTT. Filled out from reference TRBV29-1 and TRBJ1-5, the complete variable domain reads SAVISQKPSRDICQRGTSLTIQCQVDSQVTMMFWYRQQPGQSLTLIATANQGSEATYESGFVIDKFPISRPNLTFSTLTVSNMSPEDSSIYLCSVEAQGPQPQHFGDGTRLSIL.

This clone has more than one count but fewer than ten. This chain uses TRBV7-9 with TRBJ1-2, with D tentatively TRBD1 (5 bases). The length of the CDR3 is 14 residues. Germline-derived CDR1 and CDR2 are SEHNR and FQNEAQ (reference sequence). V gave up 4 bases and J gave up 3 bases, with 12 bases separating them. Here the CDR3 DNA reads TGTGCCAGCAGCTCGGGGGGACTCCACTATGGCTACACCTTC. The encoded protein is CASSSGGLHYGYTF.

The chain couples TRBV4-1 to TRBJ1-4; a weak D match, TRBD1 (5 bases). Germline CDR1 is MGHRA and CDR2 is YSYEKL. The V end was cut by 0 bases, the J end by 3 bases, with 11 bases between. The CDR3 is 16 amino acids. In nucleotides, the CDR3 is TGCGCCAGCAGCCAAGATATCGGGGGTGCTAATGAAAAACTGTTTTTT. It translates to CASSQDIGGANEKLFF.

J is TRBJ2-5 and V is TRBV19; 7 nucleotides match TRBD2. V gave up 8 bases and J gave up 4 bases; unmatched junction bases: 10. CDR3 size: 14 residues. Germline V gene lookup returns CDR1 LNHDA and CDR2 SQIVND (reference sequence). In DNA, the CDR3 is TGTGCCAGTTCCGGAGCGGGACGGGGAGAGACCCAGTACTTC. Encoded protein: CASSGAGRGETQYF. Combining the CDR3 with reference TRBV19 and TRBJ2-5 gives the whole variable domain DGGITQSPKYLFRKEGQNVTLSCEQNLNHDAMYWYRQDPGQGLRLIYYSQIVNDFQKGDIAEGYSVSREKKESFPLTVTSAQKNPTAFYLCASSGAGRGETQYFGPGTRLLVL.

The genes are TRBV29-1 and TRBJ2-7; TRBD2 agrees at 10 bases. Trimming took 8 bases from V and 2 from J; bases not matched to a gene: 6. The length of the CDR3 is 13 residues. Germline loops: CDR1 SQVTM, CDR2 ANQGSEA. The CDR3 DNA reads TGCAGCCCGGGACTAGCGCCGACCTACGAGCAGTACTTC. It yields the protein CSPGLAPTYEQYF.

The J gene is TRBJ2-1, the V gene TRBV6-1, with D perhaps given as TRBD1 or TRBD2 (5 bases each). Germline V lookup: CDR1 MNHNS, CDR2 SASEGT. The CDR3 runs 16 residues. V was pared by 3 bases and J by 6 bases, with 18 bases between. CDR3 nucleotides: TGTGCCAGCAGTGATAGGGGCTCAGGGCGGGTCAATGAGCAGTTCTTC. Translated: CASSDRGSGRVNEQFF.

This clone showed up just a few times. J is TRBJ2-3 and V is TRBV19, with 7 bases aligning to TRBD2. The CDR3 is 15 residues long. In germline, CDR1 is LNHDA, CDR2 SQIVND (reference sequence). The V segment lost 6 bases and the J segment 0 bases; nucleotides outside the gene matches: 6. The CDR3 nucleotides read TGTGCCAGTAGCCGAGGGACTACCAGCACAGATACGCAGTATTTT. Translated: CASSRGTTSTDTQYF. Supplemented by reference TRBV19 and TRBJ2-3, the full variable domain reads DGGITQSPKYLFRKEGQNVTLSCEQNLNHDAMYWYRQDPGQGLRLIYYSQIVNDFQKGDIAEGYSVSREKKESFPLTVTSAQKNPTAFYLCASSRGTTSTDTQYFGPGTRLTVL.

This clone was recorded a few times. The genes are TRBV6-1 and TRBJ2-7; 11 nucleotides agree with TRBD2. CDR1 and CDR2 (germline): MNHNS, SASEGT. V trimming: 2 bases; J trimming: 4 bases; junction bases outside the gene matches: 7. The CDR3 contains 16 residues. The CDR3 DNA reads TGTGCCAGCAGTGAACTTGCGACTAGCGGGGTGTACGAGCAGTACTTC. Translation: CASSELATSGVYEQYF.